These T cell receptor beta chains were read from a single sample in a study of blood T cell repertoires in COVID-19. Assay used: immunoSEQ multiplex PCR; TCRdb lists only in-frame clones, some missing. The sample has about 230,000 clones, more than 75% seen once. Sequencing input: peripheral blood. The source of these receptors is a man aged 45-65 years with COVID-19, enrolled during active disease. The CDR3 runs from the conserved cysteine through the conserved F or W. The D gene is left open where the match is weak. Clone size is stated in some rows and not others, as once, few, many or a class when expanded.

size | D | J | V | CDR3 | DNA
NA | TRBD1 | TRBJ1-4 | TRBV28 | CASSLGTGGNEKLFF | TGTGCCAGCAGTCTCGGGACAGGGGGCAATGAAAAACTGTTTTTT
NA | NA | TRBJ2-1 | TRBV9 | CASSPASSLEQFF | TGTGCCAGCAGCCCAGCCTCTAGTCTTGAGCAGTTCTTC
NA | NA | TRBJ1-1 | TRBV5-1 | CASSPVVGSTEAFF | TGCGCCAGCAGCCCTGTAGTTGGTAGCACTGAAGCTTTCTTT
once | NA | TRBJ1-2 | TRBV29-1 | CSVARVNYGYTF | TGCAGCGTTGCCCGGGTTAACTATGGCTACACCTTC
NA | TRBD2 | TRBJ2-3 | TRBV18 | CASSPTSGPRGDTQYF | TGTGCCAGCTCACCAACTAGCGGTCCCAGAGGGGATACGCAGTATTTT
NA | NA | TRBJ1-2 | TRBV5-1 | CASSLGSGRGGYTF | TGCGCCAGCAGCTTGGGTTCAGGGAGGGGTGGCTACACCTTC
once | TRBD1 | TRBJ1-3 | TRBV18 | CASSPTTGVDGNTIYF | TGTGCCAGCTCACCAACAACAGGGGTAGATGGAAACACCATATATTTT
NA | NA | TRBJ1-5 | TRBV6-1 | CASSEPHRDLNQPQHF | TGTGCCAGCAGTGAACCGCACAGGGATTTGAATCAGCCCCAGCATTTT
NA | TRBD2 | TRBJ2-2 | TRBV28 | CASSGAGLVSGELFF | TGTGCCAGCAGTGGGGCGGGACTAGTGTCCGGGGAGCTGTTTTTT
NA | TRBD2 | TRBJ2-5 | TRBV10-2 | CASSAGTTETQYF | TGCGCCAGCAGTGCCGGGACTACAGAGACCCAGTACTTC
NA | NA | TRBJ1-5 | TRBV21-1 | CASSNAGGQGVQPQHF | TGTGCCAGCAGCAATGCTGGGGGACAGGGGGTTCAGCCCCAGCATTTT
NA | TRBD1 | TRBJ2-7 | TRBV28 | CASSLGTGGTYEQYF | TGTGCCAGCAGTCTAGGGACAGGGGGTACCTACGAGCAGTACTTC
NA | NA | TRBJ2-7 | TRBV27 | CASSSITGTAIYEQYF | TGTGCCAGCAGTTCAATTACCGGGACTGCAATCTACGAGCAGTACTTC
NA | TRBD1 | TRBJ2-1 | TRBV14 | CASSPRQGDGEQFF | TGTGCCAGCAGCCCACGACAGGGAGATGGTGAGCAGTTCTTC
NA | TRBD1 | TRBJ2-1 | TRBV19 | CASSRGQGAEDEQFF | TGTGCCAGTAGTAGGGGACAGGGGGCTGAGGATGAGCAGTTCTTC
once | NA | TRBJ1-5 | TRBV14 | CASSQATGPQHF | TGTGCCAGCAGCCAAGCGACAGGACCCCAGCATTTT
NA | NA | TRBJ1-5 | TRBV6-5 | CASGFRDQPQHF | TGTGCCAGCGGTTTCCGAGATCAGCCCCAGCATTTT
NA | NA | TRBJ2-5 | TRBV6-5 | CASSYSWPRGETQYF | TGTGCCAGCAGTTACAGTTGGCCACGGGGAGAGACCCAGTACTTC
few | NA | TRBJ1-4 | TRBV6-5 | CASSPISRVEKLFF | TGTGCCAGCAGCCCCATCAGTCGGGTGGAAAAACTGTTTTTT
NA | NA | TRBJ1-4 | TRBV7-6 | CASSLAQGRELFF | TGTGCCAGCAGCTTAGCCCAGGGTCGGGAACTGTTTTTT
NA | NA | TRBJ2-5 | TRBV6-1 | CASSEKGGQETQYF | TGTGCCAGCAGTGAAAAGGGAGGCCAAGAGACCCAGTACTTC
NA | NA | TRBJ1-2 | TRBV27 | CASSLGGFYGYTF | TGTGCCAGCAGTTTAGGGGGCTTCTATGGCTACACCTTC
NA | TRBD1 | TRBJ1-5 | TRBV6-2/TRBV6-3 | CASSSDRGPPGGNQPQHF | TGTGCCAGCAGTTCAGACAGGGGGCCCCCCGGTGGCAATCAGCCCCAGCATTTT
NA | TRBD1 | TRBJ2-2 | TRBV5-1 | CASSGWDSNTGELFF | TGCGCCAGCAGCGGCTGGGACAGCAACACCGGGGAGCTGTTTTTT
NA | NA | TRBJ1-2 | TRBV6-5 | CASTEAPGGFYGYTF | TGTGCCAGCACGGAGGCCCCAGGTGGCTTTTATGGCTACACCTTC
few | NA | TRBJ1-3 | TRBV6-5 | CATLITKDLWNTIYF | TGTGCCACCCTCATCACTAAAGACTTGTGGAACACCATATATTTT
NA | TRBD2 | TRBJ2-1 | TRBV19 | CASSTRTSGSGNEQFF | TGTGCCAGTAGTACCCGAACTAGCGGGAGTGGCAATGAGCAGTTCTTC
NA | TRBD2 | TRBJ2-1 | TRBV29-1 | CSVGGLAGQSSYNEQFF | TGCAGCGTTGGGGGACTAGCGGGTCAGAGCTCCTACAATGAGCAGTTCTTC
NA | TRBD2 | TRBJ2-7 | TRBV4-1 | CASSQGLAGVPVYEQYF | TGCGCCAGCAGCCAAGGTCTAGCGGGAGTCCCCGTGTACGAGCAGTACTTC
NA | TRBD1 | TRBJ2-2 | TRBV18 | CASSRGGSDTGELFF | TGTGCCAGCTCACGAGGGGGCTCCGACACCGGGGAGCTGTTTTTT
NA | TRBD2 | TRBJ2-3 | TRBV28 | CASSSNPSGGGTDTQYF | TGTGCCAGCAGCTCCAATCCTAGCGGGGGAGGCACAGATACGCAGTATTTT
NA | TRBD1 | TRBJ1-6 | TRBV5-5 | CASSSGQGASSPLHF | TGTGCCAGCAGCTCGGGACAGGGGGCAAGTTCACCCCTCCACTTT
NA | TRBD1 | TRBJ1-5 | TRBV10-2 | CASRADRGGAQPQHF | TGCGCCAGCAGGGCTGACAGGGGTGGTGCTCAGCCCCAGCATTTT
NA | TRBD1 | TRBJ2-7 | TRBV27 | CASSLSTGEKYF | TGTGCCAGCAGTTTATCCACAGGGGAGAAGTACTTC
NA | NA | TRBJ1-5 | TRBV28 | CASSLSGSNQPQHF | TGTGCCAGCAGTTTATCCGGTAGCAATCAGCCCCAGCATTTT
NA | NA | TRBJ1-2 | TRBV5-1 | CASSLVGDYGYTF | TGCGCCAGCAGCTTGGTAGGAGACTATGGCTACACCTTC
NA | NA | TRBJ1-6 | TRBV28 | CASTFGGGNSPLHF | TGTGCCAGCACTTTTGGCGGGGGTAATTCACCCCTCCACTTT
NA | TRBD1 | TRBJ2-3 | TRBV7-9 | CASSLVTGGDTQYF | TGTGCCAGCAGCTTAGTGACAGGGGGAGATACGCAGTATTTT
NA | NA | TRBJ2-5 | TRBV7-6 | CASSLFALESETQYF | TGTGCCAGCAGCTTATTTGCCCTAGAGAGCGAGACCCAGTACTTC
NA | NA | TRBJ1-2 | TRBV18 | CASSRKDSFLNYGYTF | TGTGCCAGCTCCAGAAAAGACAGTTTTCTTAACTATGGCTACACCTTC
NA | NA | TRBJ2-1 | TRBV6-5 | CASRQEGGGEQFF | TGTGCCAGCCGACAGGAAGGTGGGGGTGAGCAGTTCTTC
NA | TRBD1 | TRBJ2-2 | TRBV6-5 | CASSFTGGPGELFF | TGTGCCAGCAGTTTCACAGGGGGTCCCGGGGAGCTGTTTTTT
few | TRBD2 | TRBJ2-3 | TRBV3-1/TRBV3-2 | CASSQDPRTSGGLTDTQYF | TGTGCCAGCAGCCAAGATCCCCGGACTAGCGGGGGGCTGACAGATACGCAGTATTTT
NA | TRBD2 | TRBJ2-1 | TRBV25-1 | CASSEGLAGYNEQFF | TGTGCCAGCAGTGAGGGACTAGCGGGTTACAATGAGCAGTTCTTC
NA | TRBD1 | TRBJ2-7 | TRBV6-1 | CASSEAGTGSEQYF | TGTGCCAGCAGTGAAGCGGGGACAGGGAGCGAGCAGTACTTC
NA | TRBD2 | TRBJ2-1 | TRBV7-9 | CASSSTGLAGGNEQFF | TGTGCCAGCAGTTCCACGGGACTAGCGGGGGGTAATGAGCAGTTCTTC
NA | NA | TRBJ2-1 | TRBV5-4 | CASSLLAGNEQFF | TGTGCCAGCAGTTTACTAGCTGGTAATGAGCAGTTCTTC
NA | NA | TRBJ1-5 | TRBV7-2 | CASVVGGADQPQHF | TGTGCCAGTGTGGTCGGGGGAGCAGATCAGCCCCAGCATTTT
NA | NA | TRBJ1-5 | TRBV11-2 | CASSGGTGRDQPQHF | TGTGCCAGCAGCGGAGGTACGGGAAGGGATCAGCCCCAGCATTTT
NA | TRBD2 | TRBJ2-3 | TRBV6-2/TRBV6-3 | CASSYSGTSGGNTDTQYF | TGTGCCAGCAGTTACTCCGGGACTAGCGGGGGCAACACAGATACGCAGTATTTT
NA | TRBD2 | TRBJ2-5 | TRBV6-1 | CASSEVAGVQETQYF | TGTGCCAGCAGTGAAGTTGCGGGGGTACAAGAGACCCAGTACTTC
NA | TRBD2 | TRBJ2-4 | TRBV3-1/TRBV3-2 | CASSPRSPTSVQYF | TGTGCCAGCAGCCCTCGATCCCCGACTAGCGTTCAGTACTTC
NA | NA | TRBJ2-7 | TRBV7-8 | CASSVSREQYF | TGTGCCAGCAGCGTATCCCGCGAGCAGTACTTC
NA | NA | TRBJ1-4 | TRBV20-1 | CSASSDEKLFF | TGCAGTGCTAGTTCCGATGAAAAACTGTTTTTT
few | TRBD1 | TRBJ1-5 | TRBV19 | CASSIWTGGTQPQHF | TGTGCCAGTAGTATCTGGACAGGGGGCACTCAGCCCCAGCATTTT
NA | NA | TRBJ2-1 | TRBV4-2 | CASSQVGTSSYNEQFF | TGTGCCAGCAGCCAAGTGGGCACCAGCTCCTACAATGAGCAGTTCTTC
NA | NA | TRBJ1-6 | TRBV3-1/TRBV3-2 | CASSQEQGRGSPLHF | TGTGCCAGCAGCCAAGAACAGGGTAGGGGATCACCCCTCCACTTT
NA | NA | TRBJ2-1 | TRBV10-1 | CATGRTANEQFF | TGCGCCACCGGCAGGACAGCCAATGAGCAGTTCTTC